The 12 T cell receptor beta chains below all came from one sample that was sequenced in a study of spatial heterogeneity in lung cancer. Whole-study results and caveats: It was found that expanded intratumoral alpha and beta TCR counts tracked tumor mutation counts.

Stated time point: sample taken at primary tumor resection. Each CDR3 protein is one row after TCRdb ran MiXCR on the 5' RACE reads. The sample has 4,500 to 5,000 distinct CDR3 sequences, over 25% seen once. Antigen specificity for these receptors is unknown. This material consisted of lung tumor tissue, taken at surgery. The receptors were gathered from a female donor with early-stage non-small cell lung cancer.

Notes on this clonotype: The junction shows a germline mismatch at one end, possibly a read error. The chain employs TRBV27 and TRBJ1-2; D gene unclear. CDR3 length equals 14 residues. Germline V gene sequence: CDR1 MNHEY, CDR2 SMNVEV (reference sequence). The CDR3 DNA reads TGCACCAGCAGCTCCCAGATTACTCCTTCAAGCTACACCTTC. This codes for CTSSSQITPSSYTF.

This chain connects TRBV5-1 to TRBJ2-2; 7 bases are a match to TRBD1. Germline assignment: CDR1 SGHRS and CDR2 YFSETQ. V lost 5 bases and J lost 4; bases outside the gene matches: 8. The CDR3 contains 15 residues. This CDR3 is CASRVGTVGTGELFF. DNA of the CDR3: TGCGCCAGCAGGGTAGGGACAGTCGGCACCGGGGAGCTGTTTTTT.

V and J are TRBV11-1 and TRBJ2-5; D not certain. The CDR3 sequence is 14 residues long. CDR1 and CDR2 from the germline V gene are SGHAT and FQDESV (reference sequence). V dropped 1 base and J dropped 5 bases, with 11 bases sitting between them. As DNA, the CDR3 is TGTGCCAGCAGCTTAGGTGGGCTAAGCGAGACCCAGTACTTC. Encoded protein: CASSLGGLSETQYF.

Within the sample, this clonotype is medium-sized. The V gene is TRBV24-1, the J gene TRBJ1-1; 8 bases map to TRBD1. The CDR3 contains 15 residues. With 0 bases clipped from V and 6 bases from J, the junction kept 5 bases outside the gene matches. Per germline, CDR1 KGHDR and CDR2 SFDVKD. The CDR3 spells CATSDLDRGFAEAFF. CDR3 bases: TGTGCCACCAGTGATTTGGACAGGGGTTTCGCTGAAGCTTTCTTT.

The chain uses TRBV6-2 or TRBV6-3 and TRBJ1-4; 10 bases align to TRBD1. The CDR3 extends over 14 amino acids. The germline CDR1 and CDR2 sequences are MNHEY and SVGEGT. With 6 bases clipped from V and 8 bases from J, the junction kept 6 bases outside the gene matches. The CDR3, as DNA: TGTGCCAGCAGCGGGACAGGGGCAGGAGAAAAACTGTTTTTT. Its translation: CASSGTGAGEKLFF.

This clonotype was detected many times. The CDR3: CASSYRTVMNTEAFF. The CDR3, as DNA: TGTGCCAGCAGCTACCGGACAGTGATGAACACTGAAGCTTTCTTT. The genes are TRBV7-2 and TRBJ1-1; D possibly corresponds to TRBD1 (6 bases). Trimming stripped 4 bases from V and 0 bases from J, with 12 bases between. The germline gives CDR1 SGHTA, CDR2 FQGNSA. This CDR3 has 15 amino acids.

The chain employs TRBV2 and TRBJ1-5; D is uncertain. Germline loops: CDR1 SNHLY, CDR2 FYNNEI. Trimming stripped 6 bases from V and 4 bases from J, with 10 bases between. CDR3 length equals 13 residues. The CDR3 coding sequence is TGTGCCAGCAGAGGTATGGGTAATCAGCCCCAGCATTTT. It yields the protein CASRGMGNQPQHF. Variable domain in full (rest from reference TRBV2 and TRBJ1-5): EPEVTQTPSHQVTQMGQEVILRCVPISNHLYFYWYRQILGQKVEFLVSFYNNEISEKSEIFDDQFSVERPDGSNFTLKIRSTKLEDSAMYFCASRGMGNQPQHFGDGTRLSIL.

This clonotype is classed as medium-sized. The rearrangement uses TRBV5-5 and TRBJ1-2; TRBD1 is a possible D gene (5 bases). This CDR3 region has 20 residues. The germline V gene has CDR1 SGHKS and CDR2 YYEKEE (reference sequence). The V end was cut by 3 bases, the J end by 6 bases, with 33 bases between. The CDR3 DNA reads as TGTGCCAGCAGCTCCACCCCACGGGCCGCGACTCCTCCGGGGGTTAATGGCTACACCTTC. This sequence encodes CASSSTPRAATPPGVNGYTF. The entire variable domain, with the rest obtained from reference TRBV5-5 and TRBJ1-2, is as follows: DAGVTQSPTHLIKTRGQQVTLRCSPISGHKSVSWYQQVLGQGPQFIFQYYEKEERGRGNFPDRFSARQFPNYSSELNVNALLLGDSALYLCASSSTPRAATPPGVNGYTFGSGTRLTVV.

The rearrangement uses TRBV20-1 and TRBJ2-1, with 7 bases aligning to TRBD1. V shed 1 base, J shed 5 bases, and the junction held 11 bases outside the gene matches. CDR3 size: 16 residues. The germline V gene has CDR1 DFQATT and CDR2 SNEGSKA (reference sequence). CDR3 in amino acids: CSARGLRQGHNNEQFF. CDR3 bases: TGCAGTGCTAGAGGTTTACGACAGGGCCATAACAATGAGCAGTTCTTC.

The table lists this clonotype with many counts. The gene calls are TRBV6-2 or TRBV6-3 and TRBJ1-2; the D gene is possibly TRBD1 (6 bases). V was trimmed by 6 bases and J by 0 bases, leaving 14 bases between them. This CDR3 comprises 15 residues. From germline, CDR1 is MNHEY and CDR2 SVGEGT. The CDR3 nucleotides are TGTGCCAGCAGCCTTGACAGGCAAGCTAACTATGGCTACACCTTC. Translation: CASSLDRQANYGYTF.

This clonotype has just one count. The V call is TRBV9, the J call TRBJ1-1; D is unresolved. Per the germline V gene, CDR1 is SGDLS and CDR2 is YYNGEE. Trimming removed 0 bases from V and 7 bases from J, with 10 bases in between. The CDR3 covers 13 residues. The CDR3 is CASSVGRLGEAFF. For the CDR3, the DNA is TGTGCCAGCAGCGTAGGGCGGTTGGGTGAAGCTTTCTTT.

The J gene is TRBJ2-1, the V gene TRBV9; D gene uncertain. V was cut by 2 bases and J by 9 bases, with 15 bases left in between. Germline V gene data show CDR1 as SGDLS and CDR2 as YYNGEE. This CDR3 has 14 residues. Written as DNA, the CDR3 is TGTGCCAGCAGCGTTACCCCTACGTCCGGTGAGCAGTTCTTC. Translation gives CASSVTPTSGEQFF.